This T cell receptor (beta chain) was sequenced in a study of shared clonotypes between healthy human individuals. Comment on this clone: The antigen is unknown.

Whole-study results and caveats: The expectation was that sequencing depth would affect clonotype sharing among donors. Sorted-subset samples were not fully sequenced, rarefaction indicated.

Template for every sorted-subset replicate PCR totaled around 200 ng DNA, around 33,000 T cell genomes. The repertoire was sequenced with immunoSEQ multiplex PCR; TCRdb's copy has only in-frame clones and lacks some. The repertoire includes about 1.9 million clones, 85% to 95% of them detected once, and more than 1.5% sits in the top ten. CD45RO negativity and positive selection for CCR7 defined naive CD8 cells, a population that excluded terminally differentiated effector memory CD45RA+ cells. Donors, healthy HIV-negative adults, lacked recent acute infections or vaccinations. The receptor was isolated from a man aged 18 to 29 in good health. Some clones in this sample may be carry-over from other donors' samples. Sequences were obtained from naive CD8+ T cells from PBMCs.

The CDR3 is CASSSSGRSRRGYLDEQYF. The CDR3 nucleotides are TGTGCCAGTAGTTCCTCCGGGAGGTCTAGGCGGGGATACCTAGACGAGCAGTACTTC. V usage is TRBV19 and J usage is TRBJ2-7; 7 bases match TRBD2. Germline V gives CDR1 LNHDA, CDR2 SQIVND (reference sequence). The J segment lost 5 bases and the V segment lost 5 bases, leaving 24 bases of the junction unmatched. CDR3 size: 19 residues.